Here is one T cell receptor (beta chain) with its context. Seattle-derived patients entered the study during active infection and were followed longitudinally. Germline loops: CDR1 SGHDN, CDR2 FVKESK. V shed 5 bases, J shed 7 bases, and the junction held 8 bases outside the gene matches. The CDR3 has 15 amino acids. The data were obtained in a study of blood T cell repertoires in COVID-19. The overall study: Acute-phase and convalescent COVID-19 samples originated in the United States, Italy and Spain. Sample material is recorded as cDNA or gDNA derived from T cells, B-cell-depleted T cells, or PBMCs.

This table comes from immunoSEQ multiplex PCR, and its TCRdb copy is limited to in-frame clones, with some not included. The data contain 100,000 to 150,000 clones, approximately 86% of them seen just once; the ten biggest clones take up 10% to 12%. The receptor was derived from a woman aged 70-85 years with COVID-19, enrolled during active disease. The V gene is TRBV14, the J gene TRBJ1-6; 7 nucleotides match TRBD1. Sequenced: peripheral blood. The CDR3 sequence is CASSGQEFENSPLHF. CDR3 DNA sequence: TGTGCCAGCAGCGGACAGGAATTTGAGAATTCACCCCTCCACTTT.